The rows below give T cell receptor beta chains drawn from one sample of a study of T cell repertoires in cytomegalovirus infection. TCRdb re-analysed the reads in MiXCR, keeping a single row per CDR3 protein. In the table there are about 220,000 distinct CDR3 sequences, about 40% of which are singletons. Their antigens are not known. The material was CD8+ T cells from cultured PBMCs, obtained from culture after CMV antigen stimulation. These receptors were obtained from a human donor in good health (CMV status not recorded). Some clones in this sample may be carry-over from other donors' samples. Both conserved end residues are part of each CDR3. Fields, in order: J gene, V gene, clone size, D gene, CDR3 length, CDR3 DNA, CDR3 protein. D genes are given only for firm matches. Clone size appears in some rows only: once, few, many, or a class for an expanded clone.

TRBJ1-1	TRBV10-3	NA	TRBD1	15	TGTGCCATCGGGTCGACAGGGGTGTTGATTACTGAAGCTTTCTTT	CAIGSTGVLITEAFF
TRBJ2-1	TRBV19	few	NA	11	TGTGCCAGTAGTATATACAATGAGCAGTTCTTC	CASSIYNEQFF
TRBJ1-2	TRBV25-1	NA	NA	12	TGTGCCAGCAGTGAGGGCCCCTATGGCTACACCTTC	CASSEGPYGYTF
TRBJ2-3	TRBV10-3	NA	NA	15	TGTGCCATCAACGACGGGGGCAGATCCACAGATACGCAGTATTTT	CAINDGGRSTDTQYF
TRBJ2-7	TRBV27	NA	TRBD1	14	TGTGCCAGCAGTCCGGGACAGGGAATGTACGAGCAGTACTTC	CASSPGQGMYEQYF
TRBJ2-7	TRBV9	NA	NA	16	TGTGCCAGCAGCGTAGGTGGGGACTTTTACACCTACGAGCAGTACTTC	CASSVGGDFYTYEQYF
TRBJ2-5	TRBV7-8	NA	NA	15	TGTGCCAGCAGCTCCCGTGTGACAGCCCAAGAGACCCAGTACTTC	CASSSRVTAQETQYF
TRBJ1-2	TRBV6-1	NA	TRBD1	15	TGTGCCAGCAGTGGATCAGGGGGCACGCACTATGGCTACACCTTC	CASSGSGGTHYGYTF
TRBJ2-1	TRBV5-1	NA	TRBD2	20	TGCGCCAGCAGCCGTCCGAAACAACTAGCGGGAGGAAGACCTTACAATGAGCAGTTCTTC	CASSRPKQLAGGRPYNEQFF
TRBJ1-2	TRBV6-5	few	NA	14	TGTGCCAGCACTAACACGGACAGCCTCTATGGCTACACCTTC	CASTNTDSLYGYTF
TRBJ1-2	TRBV27	NA	NA	12	TGTGCCAGCAGAGAGCCGGGGAATGGCTACACCTTC	CASREPGNGYTF
TRBJ1-1	TRBV18	NA	NA	14	TGTGCCAGCTCACCGCTTCAATTCTCCGCTGAAGCTTTCTTT	CASSPLQFSAEAFF
TRBJ2-7	TRBV7-2	NA	NA	15	TGTGCCAGCACCCGTAACTACCCCCAGAGCCACGAGCAGTACTTC	CASTRNYPQSHEQYF
TRBJ2-1	TRBV7-9	NA	NA	16	TGTGCCAGCAGCATTGGCCCTTTCGGGACCTACAATGAGCAGTTCTTC	CASSIGPFGTYNEQFF
TRBJ1-4	TRBV13	NA	NA	14	TGTGCCAGCAGCCGTCCGGGAACTAATGAAAAACTGTTTTTT	CASSRPGTNEKLFF
TRBJ2-5	TRBV7-9	NA	TRBD2	17	TGTGCCAGCAGCTCCGGACTAGCGGGAGGTTCGAGGTGGGGCCAGTACTTC	CASSSGLAGGSRWGQYF
TRBJ2-7	TRBV23-1	NA	TRBD1	14	TGCGCCAGCAGTCGAGGGACAGGGACCTACGAGCAGTACTTC	CASSRGTGTYEQYF
TRBJ2-7	TRBV7-2	few	TRBD2	15	TGTGCCAGCAGCTTTAGCGGGAGGGACGCATACGAGCAGTACTTC	CASSFSGRDAYEQYF
TRBJ2-1	TRBV14	once	NA	16	TGTGCCAGCAGCCTCGGGCAGCCTAGCGCTTACAATGAGCAGTTCTTC	CASSLGQPSAYNEQFF
TRBJ2-5	TRBV7-9	few	TRBD1	14	TGTGCCAGCAGCCCAAAGACAGGGGGAGAGACCCAGTACTTC	CASSPKTGGETQYF
TRBJ2-7	TRBV6-8	NA	NA	14	TGTGCCAGCAGTTACACCGGGCAGACCTACGAGCAGTACTTC	CASSYTGQTYEQYF
TRBJ1-1	TRBV7-9	NA	NA	15	TGTGCCAGCAGCCTGGTCCTCAAGATGGGCACTGAAGCTTTCTTT	CASSLVLKMGTEAFF
TRBJ2-1	TRBV19	few	NA	11	TGTGCCACCATTAGAGGTAATGAGCAGTTCTTC	CATIRGNEQFF
TRBJ2-7	TRBV12-3/TRBV12-4	few	TRBD1	17	TGTGCCAGCAGTTTTGGGACAGGGGTCCTCAGCTCCTACGAGCAGTACTTC	CASSFGTGVLSSYEQYF
TRBJ1-2	TRBV29-1	few	NA	13	TGCAGCGTTCACACCGGGACCGTGGCTGGCTACACCTTC	CSVHTGTVAGYTF
TRBJ1-5	TRBV7-6	few	NA	14	TGTGCCAGCAGCTTAACACCAGGGGCAGGGCCCCAGCATTTT	CASSLTPGAGPQHF
TRBJ1-3	TRBV12-3/TRBV12-4	NA	NA	18	TGTGCCAGCCGACCCCCCGGTAGGGGAGGACAGTCTGGAAACACCATATATTTT	CASRPPGRGGQSGNTIYF
TRBJ2-3	TRBV11-2	NA	NA	18	TGTGCCAGCAGCTTAGGGGCCGCGGGGCCTAACGTGGCAGATACGCAGTATTTT	CASSLGAAGPNVADTQYF
TRBJ2-7	TRBV6-2/TRBV6-3	few	TRBD2	14	TGTGCCAGCAGTTACTCCCTCGGGGGGAGCGAGCAGTACTTC	CASSYSLGGSEQYF
TRBJ2-3	TRBV20-1	NA	NA	13	TGCAGTGCTAGAGATGTCGCCCCGCTTGGGCAGTATTTT	CSARDVAPLGQYF
TRBJ2-4	TRBV7-9	few	NA	14	TGTGCCAGCAGCTATGACCGGGTCCCGCGAAATCAGTACTTC	CASSYDRVPRNQYF
TRBJ2-5	TRBV7-3	NA	NA	15	TGTGCCAGCAGCCGGGTGGGGACACCCTCAGAGACCCAGTACTTC	CASSRVGTPSETQYF
TRBJ2-1	TRBV5-5	NA	TRBD2	15	TGTGCCAGCAGCTCGACTAGCGGGGGCCCAAGGGAGCAGTTCTTC	CASSSTSGGPREQFF
TRBJ2-5	TRBV7-2	few	TRBD1	16	TGTGCCAGCAGCTTGGGGACAGCTCAGTACCAAGAGACCCAGTACTTC	CASSLGTAQYQETQYF
TRBJ2-3	TRBV11-2	NA	NA	16	TGTGCCAGCAGCCCCCAATGGGGGACTAGCACAGATACGCAGTATTTT	CASSPQWGTSTDTQYF
TRBJ2-1	TRBV7-9	NA	NA	12	TGTGCCAGCAGCTCTCATAACAATGAGCAGTTCTTC	CASSSHNNEQFF
TRBJ2-5	TRBV14	few	TRBD2	15	TGTGCCAGCAGTCTTGCCGGGACTAGTAAAGAGACCCAGTACTTC	CASSLAGTSKETQYF
TRBJ2-7	TRBV27	NA	NA	15	TGTGCCAGCAGTTTGGTTCAGGGATATGCCTACGAGCAGTACTTC	CASSLVQGYAYEQYF
TRBJ1-1	TRBV6-2/TRBV6-3	few	NA	19	TGTGCCAGCAGACTCGACCTTTCGGGACACCTTGCAGGGAACACTGAAGCTTTCTTT	CASRLDLSGHLAGNTEAFF
TRBJ2-7	TRBV4-1	NA	TRBD2	16	TGTGCAAGCAGCCCAGTACTAGCGGGGATCTTTTACGAGCAGTACTTC	CASSPVLAGIFYEQYF
TRBJ1-4	TRBV28	NA	NA	13	TGTGCCAGCAGTTTCGTCGAAGGTAGAGGACTGTTTTTT	CASSFVEGRGLFF
TRBJ2-1	TRBV11-2	NA	NA	15	TGTGCCAGCAGCCCTCCGGGACTTCACTCCGAGGAGCAGTTCTTC	CASSPPGLHSEEQFF
TRBJ2-1	TRBV7-8	NA	TRBD1	16	TGTGCCAGCAGCCGCCTGGGACAGGGGGCTTACAATGAGCAGTTCTTC	CASSRLGQGAYNEQFF